The 8 T cell receptor beta chains given below trace back to one sample, sequenced in a study of cytomegalovirus exposure and HLA in healthy donors. Primers for the PCR totalled 60 Vbeta and 13 Jbeta. Only in-frame clones appear in the TCRdb table, and some are missing; sequencing was by immunoSEQ multiplex PCR. The sample has some 160,000 clones, around a tenth seen once; the top ten hold approximately 1.8%. The material sequenced was PBMCs. These receptors were collected from a male donor in good health and CMV-seronegative.

This clone was found a few times. The J gene is TRBJ2-3, the V gene TRBV5-6; D is perhaps TRBD1 (6 bases). The CDR3 loop spans 14 amino acids. The V gene lost 1 base and the J gene lost 6 bases, with 12 bases spanning the gap. Germline lookup yields CDR1 SGHDT and CDR2 YYEEEE. In DNA, the CDR3 is TGTGCCAGCAGCTTGTTTGCAGGGGTGGATACGCAGTATTTT. It encodes CASSLFAGVDTQYF.

This clone was counted a few times. This chain joins TRBV27 and TRBJ2-1; tentative D call: TRBD2 (6 bases). CDR1 is MNHEY, CDR2 SMNVEV, per germline (reference sequence). This CDR3 has 14 residues. V was cut by 3 bases and J by 6 bases, with 12 bases left in between. The CDR3 protein is CASSLAGGVNEQFF. CDR3 DNA: TGTGCCAGCAGTTTGGCAGGAGGGGTCAATGAGCAGTTCTTC.

This clone was found a few times. This sequence joins TRBV10-3 and TRBJ2-4, with D perhaps TRBD1 (6 bases). The CDR3 length is 16 residues. Germline V lookup: CDR1 ENHRY, CDR2 SYGVKD. The V end lost 7 bases, the J end lost 0 bases, and 16 bases lay between the germline ends. The CDR3 is CAIILVDRLAKNIQYF. The CDR3 DNA follows: TGTGCCATCATCTTAGTGGACAGATTAGCCAAAAACATTCAGTACTTC.

This clone has more than one count but fewer than ten. The genes are TRBV28 and TRBJ2-2, with TRBD2 matching 11 bases. CDR1 and CDR2 from the germline V gene are MDHEN and SYDVKM. Losses at the gene ends were 10 bases for V and 3 bases for J; bases not matched to a gene: 7. The CDR3 contains 15 residues. CDR3 in amino acids: CATGGLADHTGELFF. The CDR3 DNA sequence: TGTGCCACAGGGGGACTAGCGGATCACACCGGGGAGCTGTTTTTT.

Only a few counts were recorded for this clone. This chain uses TRBV5-1 with TRBJ1-2; D is undetermined. V was cut by 4 bases and J by 4 bases, with 20 bases left in between. Germline lookup yields CDR1 SGHRS and CDR2 YFSETQ. CDR3 size: 16 residues. In DNA form, the CDR3 reads TGCGCCAGCAGCCCTTCGACCGGGATGGGAGCCTATGGCTACACCTTC. Translating it yields CASSPSTGMGAYGYTF.

This clone was seen a few times. The V and J genes are TRBV4-1 and TRBJ2-7, with a weak D call TRBD2 (7 bases). Per the germline V gene, CDR1 is MGHRA and CDR2 is YSYEKL. This CDR3 is built from 15 residues. V lost 0 bases and J lost 2, with 11 bases in between. The CDR3 spells CASSQDAGAPYEQYF. The DNA of the CDR3 is TGCGCCAGCAGCCAAGACGCGGGGGCACCCTACGAGCAGTACTTC.

The chain uses TRBV4-1 and TRBJ2-5; tentatively, D is TRBD2 (6 bases). The J call is in doubt because the DNA end fits TRBJ2-7 better. The CDR3 is 14 residues long. Germline V gene data show CDR1 as MGHRA and CDR2 as YSYEKL. CDR3 loop: CASSHVTSSYEQYF. The CDR3 DNA follows: TGCGCCAGCAGCCACGTGACTAGCTCCTACGAGCAGTACTTC.

CDR3 sequence reads: CASTHSRTAGTDTQYF. Written as DNA, the CDR3 is TGCGCCAGCACCCATTCCAGGACAGCGGGCACAGATACGCAGTATTTT. This sequence joins TRBV5-1 and TRBJ2-3; D perhaps matches TRBD1 (6 bases). The CDR3 is 16 amino acids. V gave up 6 bases and J gave up 1 base, with 18 bases separating them. The germline V gene has CDR1 SGHRS and CDR2 YFSETQ.